This T cell receptor (beta chain) was observed in a study of tumor and adjacent non-tumor tissue in lung cancer. The wider study: Histology: under 15 adenocarcinoma, a couple of squamous cell carcinoma, 1 small cell lung cancer. Patients were aged roughly 30 to 76, approximately ten men and roughly five women, stage I to III.

TCRbeta libraries were built with three rounds of nested PCR, modified from ARM-PCR. TCRdb processed the multiplex PCR reads anew with MiXCR; each CDR3 protein has one entry. This sample yields some 80,000 distinct CDR3 sequences, of which approximately 72% are seen a single time; roughly a tenth belongs to the top ten. No cell sorting was done before RNA was extracted from the tissue. The sequencing input was lung tumor tissue. This sequence originates from a woman aged 40 to 49 with non-small cell lung cancer.

CDR3: CASTCRDGGPTNEKLFF. CDR3 nucleotide sequence: TGTGCCAGTACCTGCCGGGATGGGGGCCCAACTAATGAAAAACTGTTTTTT. The chain joins TRBV14 to TRBJ1-4, with a weak D call TRBD1 (6 bases). V was pared by 9 bases and J by 0 bases, with 20 bases between. The CDR3 is 17 amino acids. CDR1 and CDR2 (germline): SGHDN, FVKESK. Based on the CDR3 plus reference TRBV14 and TRBJ1-4, the full variable domain is EAGVTQFPSHSVIEKGQTVTLRCDPISGHDNLYWYRRVMGKEIKFLLHFVKESKQDESGMPNNRFLAERTGGTYSTLKVQPAELEDSGVYFCASTCRDGGPTNEKLFFGSGTQLSVL.